The next 8 T cell receptor beta chains were all read from a single sample in a study of T cell repertoires in cytomegalovirus infection (dated by TCRdb to between 2019 and 2020). The run used an Illumina HiSeq 1500. TCRdb trimmed the raw reads at Q25, called clones with MiXCR and kept productive beta chains. Each entry merges the rows of one CDR3 protein and shows their most common DNA and genes. The sample has about 260,000 distinct CDR3 sequences on record, about 13% of them singletons. The ten largest clones add up to around 9.5% of the sample. What was sequenced was PBMCs. These receptor sequences come from a human donor in good health (CMV status not recorded). Some clones in this sample may be carry-over from other donors' samples.

This clonotype was observed at least ten times. The gene calls are TRBV5-1 and TRBJ2-4; D not certain. This CDR3 comprises 16 residues. Germline assignment: CDR1 SGHRS and CDR2 YFSETQ. Trimming left V 3 bases short and J 0 bases short, with 13 bases between. The CDR3 here is CASSSGDHLAKNIQYF. CDR3 nucleotide sequence: TGCGCCAGCAGCTCAGGAGATCACCTAGCCAAAAACATTCAGTACTTC.

The chain links TRBV29-1 to TRBJ1-2; TRBD1 aligns across 11 bases. V lost 7 bases to trimming and J lost 4 bases; unmatched junction nucleotides: 14. The CDR3 covers 16 residues. Germline CDR1 SQVTM, CDR2 ANQGSEA. The CDR3 DNA is TGCAGCGCTAAACGAACGGGACAGGGGGTCGGCTATGGCTACACCTTC. This gives the protein CSAKRTGQGVGYGYTF.

The chain is built from TRBV29-1 and TRBJ2-1; D gene uncertain. Trimming stripped 4 bases from V and 0 bases from J, with 13 bases between. CDR3 size: 15 residues. CDR1 SQVTM and CDR2 ANQGSEA come from the germline V gene. CDR3 coding DNA: TGCAGCGTTGTGGGATATAGTTACTCCTACAATGAGCAGTTCTTC. This translates into CSVVGYSYSYNEQFF.

This clonotype was found many times. V and J are TRBV7-6 and TRBJ2-5; 13 positions agree with TRBD2. This CDR3 has 19 amino acids. J gave up 5 bases and V 2 bases, and 14 bases lay outside the gene matches. Germline V lookup: CDR1 SGHVS, CDR2 FNYEAQ. The CDR3, as DNA: TGTGCCAGCAGCTTATTAGGACTAGCGGGAGTGGGAGTCGGGGAGACCCAGTACTTC. This sequence encodes CASSLLGLAGVGVGETQYF. Full variable domain (rest looked up from reference TRBV7-6 and TRBJ2-5): GAGVSQSPRYKVTKRGQDVALRCDPISGHVSLYWYRQALGQGPEFLTYFNYEAQQDKSGLPNDRFSAERPEGSISTLTIQRTEQRDSAMYRCASSLLGLAGVGVGETQYFGPGTRLLVL.

There are a few counts of this clonotype. The chain has TRBV7-2 and TRBJ2-3; 11 positions agree with TRBD2. Trimming cost V 4 bases and J 5 bases; bases outside gene matches: 5. CDR1 SGHTA and CDR2 FQGNSA come from the germline V gene. The CDR3 loop spans 15 amino acids. The CDR3, as DNA: TGTGCCAGCAGCTCTAGCGGGAGGATTGGAGATACGCAGTATTTT. Translated: CASSSSGRIGDTQYF. Complete variable domain (other parts from reference TRBV7-2 and TRBJ2-3): GAGVSQSPSNKVTEKGKDVELRCDPISGHTALYWYRQSLGQGLEFLIYFQGNSAPDKSGLPSDRFSAERTGGSVSTLTIQRTQQEDSAVYLCASSSSGRIGDTQYFGPGTRLTVL.

The V and J genes are TRBV20-1 and TRBJ2-5, with D perhaps matching TRBD1 (6 bases). Germline loops: CDR1 DFQATT, CDR2 SNEGSKA (reference sequence). The V and J ends lost 1 base and 2 bases respectively, with 11 bases between them. The CDR3 has 14 residues. CDR3 sequence reads: CSARGAGEQETQYF. The CDR3 DNA is TGCAGTGCTAGAGGGGCAGGGGAACAAGAGACCCAGTACTTC.

This clonotype was observed many times. The V and J genes are TRBV7-9 and TRBJ1-6; TRBD1 matches 8 bases. Germline trimming cut 3 bases from V and 10 bases from J; bases unmatched to any gene: 11. The germline V gene has CDR1 SEHNR and CDR2 FQNEAQ (reference sequence). The CDR3 has 16 residues. CDR3: CASSFFSGQGYSPLHF. DNA for the CDR3: TGTGCCAGCAGCTTTTTTTCCGGACAGGGATACTCACCCCTCCACTTT.

This clonotype was recorded at least ten times. The chain has TRBV6-1 and TRBJ2-7; the D gene is possibly TRBD2 (5 bases). The germline V and J ends were trimmed by 8 bases and 12 bases, with 23 bases remaining between them. Germline V gene lookup returns CDR1 MNHNS and CDR2 SASEGT. The CDR3 consists of 13 residues. The chain's CDR3 is CASFSTQRARPYF. Here the CDR3 DNA reads TGTGCCAGCTTCTCTACCCAGAGGGCGAGACCGTACTTC.